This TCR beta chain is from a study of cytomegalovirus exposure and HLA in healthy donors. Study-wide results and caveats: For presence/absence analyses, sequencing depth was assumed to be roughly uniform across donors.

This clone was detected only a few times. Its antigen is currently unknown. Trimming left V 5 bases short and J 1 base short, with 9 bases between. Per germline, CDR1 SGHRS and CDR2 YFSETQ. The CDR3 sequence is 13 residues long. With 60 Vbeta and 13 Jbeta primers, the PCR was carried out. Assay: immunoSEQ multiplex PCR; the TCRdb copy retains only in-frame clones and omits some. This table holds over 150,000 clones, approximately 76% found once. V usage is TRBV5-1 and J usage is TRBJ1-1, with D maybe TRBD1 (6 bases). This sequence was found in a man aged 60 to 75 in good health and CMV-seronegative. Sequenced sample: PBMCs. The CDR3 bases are TGCGCCAGCAGACAACAGGGGAACACTGAAGCTTTCTTT. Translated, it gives CASRQQGNTEAFF.